This T cell receptor (beta chain) was recorded in a study of CD8 T cells in ankylosing spondylitis. TCRdb processed the 5' RACE reads anew with MiXCR; each CDR3 protein has one entry. Here the sample spans 150,000 to 200,000 distinct CDR3 sequences, 15% to 20% being singletons. CDR1 DFQATT and CDR2 SNEGSKA come from the germline V gene (reference sequence). CDR3 length equals 15 residues. V lost 3 bases to trimming and J lost 4 bases, with 19 bases between them. This clonotype was observed many times. Sequenced input: blood, either unsorted or a sorted T cell fraction (not recorded which). This sequence joins TRBV20-1 and TRBJ2-7; TRBD2 might be the D (6 bases). The receptor was isolated from a male donor aged 10-30 years with ankylosing spondylitis or in good health (not recorded which). The CDR3 DNA reads TGCAGTGCTAGGGGTAGGGAGGTGACTACTTACGAGCAGTACTTC. The encoded protein is CSARGREVTTYEQYF.